These 28 T cell receptor beta chains were all obtained from the same sample, sequenced in a study of Graves' ophthalmopathy and Graves' hyperthyroidism. Investigators amplified TCR beta CDR3 regions from RNA transcripts. RT-PCR in the first round used HTBI primers; a second-round multiplex PCR followed. A single record per CDR3 protein comes from TCRdb applying MiXCR to the multiplex PCR reads. The sample records 350,000 to 450,000 distinct CDR3 sequences, 15% to 20% being singletons. Sequenced input: peripheral blood. Every receptor here comes from a woman between 18 and 29 years old with Graves' ophthalmopathy.

This clonotype was counted at least ten times. The chain is built from TRBV12-3 or TRBV12-4 and TRBJ1-2; D not certain. The CDR3 length is 15 residues. V lost 3 bases and J 6 bases, leaving 17 bases between the germline ends. CDR3 in amino acids: CASSFRGIVADGYTF. The CDR3, as DNA: TGTGCCAGCAGTTTCAGAGGAATAGTCGCCGATGGCTACACCTTC.

This clonotype was detected ten times or more. The rearrangement links TRBV10-1 to TRBJ2-5; D perhaps matches TRBD1 (6 bases). Per germline, CDR1 WNHNN and CDR2 SYGVQD (reference sequence). Trimming removed 0 bases at V and 4 bases at J, with 9 bases between. The length of the CDR3 is 14 residues. The CDR3 region has the DNA TGCGCCAGCAGTGAGTCTGGCAGGGGAGAGACCCAGTACTTC. This sequence encodes CASSESGRGETQYF.

The chain employs TRBV12-3 or TRBV12-4 and TRBJ1-5; 12 nucleotides line up with TRBD1. CDR3 size: 20 residues. The junction had 12 bases not matched to a gene; V was cut back by 1 base and J by 2 bases. CDR3 sequence reads: CASSLVFGTGGATGNQPQHF. Written as DNA, the CDR3 is TGTGCCAGCAGTTTAGTGTTCGGGACAGGGGGCGCGACGGGCAATCAGCCCCAGCATTTT.

The J gene is TRBJ1-2, the V gene TRBV6-5; 9 positions agree with TRBD1. The CDR3 sequence is 14 residues long. Germline V gene sequence: CDR1 MNHEY, CDR2 SVGAGI. With V trimmed by 2 bases and J by 4 bases, 2 bases remained unmatched. The CDR3 DNA reads TGTGCCAGCAGTTACCTGGGACAGGGCTATGGCTACACCTTC. Translating it yields CASSYLGQGYGYTF.

This clonotype was observed at least ten times. The J gene is TRBJ1-1, the V gene TRBV5-1; the D gene is possibly TRBD1 (6 bases). CDR1 is SGHRS, CDR2 YFSETQ, per germline. The CDR3 is 14 residues long. With 0 bases removed from V and 3 bases from J, the gap between germline ends came to 9 bases. This CDR3 is CASSLGGQYTEAFF. The CDR3 region has the DNA TGCGCCAGCAGCTTGGGTGGACAGTACACTGAAGCTTTCTTT.

The chain links TRBV30 to TRBJ1-1; no clear D gene. V was pared by 1 base and J by 0 bases, with 3 bases between. The germline CDR1 and CDR2 sequences are GTSNPN and SVGIG (reference sequence). The CDR3 is made up of 12 amino acids. The CDR3 loop reads CAWSAVNTEAFF. For the CDR3, the DNA is TGTGCCTGGAGTGCTGTGAACACTGAAGCTTTCTTT.

The chain combines TRBV12-3 or TRBV12-4 with TRBJ2-7, with a possible D match to TRBD1 (5 bases). The CDR3 loop spans 13 amino acids. V lost 2 bases, J lost 3 bases, and 8 bases lay in between. In DNA, the CDR3 is TGTGCCAGCAGTTTATACAGGAGCTACGAGCAGTACTTC. It specifies CASSLYRSYEQYF.

This clonotype has a count of ten or more. The chain combines TRBV28 with TRBJ1-1, with TRBD1 identical over 7 bases. Germline CDR1 and CDR2: MDHEN and SYDVKM. This CDR3 spans 15 amino acids. Unmatched junction bases numbered 9, after V lost 2 bases and J lost 6 bases. The CDR3 protein is CASSLHSPGQAEAFF. The DNA for the CDR3 is TGTGCCAGCAGTTTACACTCCCCCGGACAGGCTGAAGCTTTCTTT.

This clonotype was seen repeatedly, ten times or more. The chain employs TRBV6-1 and TRBJ1-1; 7 positions agree with TRBD1. CDR1 MNHNS and CDR2 SASEGT come from the germline V gene. The ends lost 2 bases at V and 1 base at J; junction bases unmatched: 13. This CDR3 has 18 amino acids. The CDR3 loop reads CASSEQGGPRFTNTEAFF. Here the CDR3 DNA reads TGTGCCAGCAGTGAACAGGGGGGACCTAGGTTTACGAACACTGAAGCTTTCTTT.

The sample holds many counts of this clonotype. The chain combines TRBV6-5 with TRBJ1-1; tentative D call: TRBD1 (6 bases). The CDR3 covers 13 residues. Trimming removed 6 bases at V and 3 bases at J, with 11 bases between. Looked up from germline, CDR1 is MNHEY and CDR2 is SVGAGI. CDR3 bases: TGTGCCAGCAGGCGGACAGACGACACTGAAGCTTTCTTT. Translated: CASRRTDDTEAFF.

A note on this clonotype: This clone may be a read error of a much larger clone one base away. V and J are TRBV5-1 and TRBJ2-5; no clear D gene. The CDR3 totals 12 residues. Germline V gene data show CDR1 as SGHRS and CDR2 as YFSETQ. V lost 7 bases to trimming and J lost 5 bases, with 12 bases between them. This CDR3 reads CASGLAPETQYF. The DNA for the CDR3 is TGCGCCAGCGGGCTCGCTCCCGAGACCCAGTACTTC.

This clonotype was recorded at least ten times. The chain joins TRBV5-1 to TRBJ2-7; TRBD2 is a possible D gene (5 bases). CDR1 is SGHRS, CDR2 YFSETQ, per germline. This CDR3 comprises 13 residues. The V end was cut by 3 bases, the J end by 2 bases, with 9 bases between. This CDR3 reads CASSYGIPYEQYF. The CDR3 bases are TGCGCCAGCAGCTACGGGATACCCTACGAGCAGTACTTC.

This clonotype was seen at least ten times. The chain combines TRBV12-3 or TRBV12-4 with TRBJ1-2; maybe TRBD1 (5 bases). V was shortened by 4 bases and J by 6 bases, with 15 bases between the two germline ends. CDR3 size: 14 residues. For the CDR3, the DNA is TGTGCCAGCAGTTCACCCAGGGTGAAGGATGGCTACACCTTC. Its protein is CASSSPRVKDGYTF.

This clonotype was detected ten times or more. The chain joins TRBV11-2 to TRBJ2-7; 7 bases are a match to TRBD1. There are 16 residues in the CDR3. Germline V gives CDR1 SGHAT, CDR2 FQNNGV. J was trimmed by 6 bases and V by 4 bases; bases with no gene match: 15. CDR3 in amino acids: CASSSLKHRGRGEQYF. The DNA for the CDR3 is TGTGCCAGCAGCTCGTTAAAACACAGGGGTCGGGGCGAGCAGTACTTC. Combining the CDR3 with reference TRBV11-2 and TRBJ2-7 gives the whole variable domain EAGVAQSPRYKIIEKRQSVAFWCNPISGHATLYWYQQILGQGPKLLIQFQNNGVVDDSQLPKDRFSAERLKGVDSTLKIQPAKLEDSAVYLCASSSLKHRGRGEQYFGPGTRLTVT.

This clonotype came up many times. The J gene is TRBJ1-1, the V gene TRBV19, with D possibly TRBD1 on 6 matching bases. Germline loops: CDR1 LNHDA, CDR2 SQIVND (reference sequence). Trimming pared 3 bases from V and 0 bases from J, leaving 14 bases between. The CDR3 spans 16 residues. CDR3: CASSMGSGDMNTEAFF. The CDR3 DNA reads as TGTGCCAGTAGTATGGGGTCGGGGGACATGAACACTGAAGCTTTCTTT.

Regarding this clonotype: This clone may be a read error of a much larger clone one base away. In nucleotides, the CDR3 is TGCGCCAGCAGCATCAGGGAGAACTACGAGCAGTACTTC. Its protein product is CASSIRENYEQYF. The V and J genes are TRBV5-1 and TRBJ2-7; D may be TRBD1 or TRBD2 (5 bases each). There are 13 residues in the CDR3. The V and J ends lost 4 bases and 3 bases respectively, with 11 bases between them. Germline lookup yields CDR1 SGHRS and CDR2 YFSETQ.

This clonotype has ten or more counts. The rearrangement joins TRBV24-1 to TRBJ1-5; TRBD1 might be the D (5 bases). Germline CDR1 reads KGHDR; CDR2 reads SFDVKD. The CDR3 spans 14 residues. With 0 bases removed from V and 9 bases from J, the gap between germline ends came to 11 bases. CDR3 in amino acids: CATSDLGPGGPQHF. The CDR3 nucleotides read TGTGCCACCAGTGATTTGGGGCCCGGGGGGCCCCAGCATTTT.

In its sample, this clonotype was seen many times. The V call is TRBV28, the J call TRBJ2-7, with a possible D match to TRBD1 (5 bases). Germline V gene sequence: CDR1 MDHEN, CDR2 SYDVKM. V dropped 4 bases and J dropped 5 bases, with 15 bases sitting between them. The CDR3 length is 14 residues. The CDR3 sequence is CASSSGPEGDEQYF. CDR3 DNA: TGTGCCAGCAGTTCGGGCCCGGAAGGGGACGAGCAGTACTTC.

This clonotype has ten or more counts. The chain has TRBV11-3 and TRBJ2-7; D gene unclear. The CDR3 extends over 17 amino acids. Germline-derived CDR1 and CDR2 are SGHNT and YENEEA. V was shortened by 4 bases and J by 0 bases, with 19 bases between the two germline ends. CDR3 region: CASSSPAHMLSSYEQYF. CDR3 sequence (DNA): TGTGCCAGCAGCTCCCCTGCCCATATGTTAAGCTCCTACGAGCAGTACTTC.

Many counts were recorded for this clonotype. The chain recombines TRBV30 with TRBJ2-5, with unresolved D. CDR1 is GTSNPN and CDR2 is SVGIG in the germline V gene (reference sequence). CDR3 length: 13 amino acids. The V and J ends lost 0 bases and 5 bases respectively, with 10 bases between them. The CDR3 here is CAWSVNHVETQYF. Written as DNA, the CDR3 is TGTGCCTGGAGTGTGAACCATGTGGAGACCCAGTACTTC.

As concerns this clonotype: This could be a read error, since a much larger clone is one nucleotide away. The chain employs TRBV29-1 and TRBJ2-2; perhaps TRBD1 as D (6 bases). The germline gives CDR1 SQVTM, CDR2 ANQGSEA. The length of the CDR3 is 13 residues. CDR3 region: CNVGQGYTGELFF. The CDR3 region has the DNA TGCAACGTTGGGCAGGGGTACACCGGGGAGCTGTTTTTT.

The sample holds many counts of this clonotype. This rearrangement joins TRBV20-1 to TRBJ2-3; D not certain. Looked up from germline, CDR1 is DFQATT and CDR2 is SNEGSKA (reference sequence). The CDR3 runs to 12 residues. V was shortened by 4 bases and J by 3 bases, with 8 bases between the two germline ends. The CDR3 nucleotides are TGCAGTGCTATAGGAACAACAGATACGCAGTATTTT. Residues: CSAIGTTDTQYF.

V and J are TRBV12-3 or TRBV12-4 and TRBJ2-7; a weak D match, TRBD1 (6 bases). The CDR3 covers 16 residues. Trimming cost V 6 bases and J 0 bases, with 18 bases left between them. In DNA, the CDR3 is TGTGCCAGCAGCCCCCCTTCGGGACACGGCTCCTACGAGCAGTACTTC. Its protein product is CASSPPSGHGSYEQYF.

This clonotype was found many times. The V gene is TRBV29-1, the J gene TRBJ1-2; 8 bases fit TRBD1. CDR1 SQVTM and CDR2 ANQGSEA come from the germline V gene. The CDR3 loop spans 13 amino acids. V lost 6 bases to trimming and J lost 0 bases; unmatched junction nucleotides: 3. DNA for the CDR3: TGCAGCGTCGTACAGGGGGCTAACTATGGCTACACCTTC. Translating it yields CSVVQGANYGYTF.

This clonotype came up many times. The CDR3: CASSLGVALTDTQYF. The CDR3 coding sequence is TGTGCCAGCAGCTTAGGGGTCGCCCTTACAGATACGCAGTATTTT. V gene TRBV11-1 combines with J gene TRBJ2-3; D gene ambiguous. Trimming removed 1 base at V and 3 bases at J, with 11 bases between. The CDR3 consists of 15 residues. CDR1 is SGHAT, CDR2 FQDESV, per germline (reference sequence).

This clonotype was recorded a few times. The rearrangement joins TRBV6-2 or TRBV6-3 to TRBJ2-7; 12 positions agree with TRBD2. Trimming took 6 bases from V and 6 from J; bases not matched to a gene: 3. In germline, CDR1 is MNHEY, CDR2 SVGEGT. This CDR3 comprises 13 residues. The DNA of the CDR3 is TGTGCCAGCAGGACTAGCGGGAGAGGCGAGCAGTACTTC. This sequence encodes CASRTSGRGEQYF.

This clonotype was detected once. This chain uses TRBV20-1 with TRBJ2-7, with 9 bases that match TRBD1. With 6 bases clipped from V and 4 bases from J, the junction kept 16 bases outside the gene matches. CDR3 size: 16 residues. The germline CDR1 and CDR2 sequences are DFQATT and SNEGSKA (reference sequence). CDR3 nucleotides: TGCAGTGCAACCGATCCGTGGACAGGGGCTCCTTACGAGCAGTACTTC. It is translated as CSATDPWTGAPYEQYF.

This clonotype was found many times. The chain is built from TRBV12-3 or TRBV12-4 and TRBJ1-5, with D unresolved. The length of the CDR3 is 13 residues. Trimming took off 2 bases at V and 3 bases at J, with 5 bases between the two ends. CDR3 coding DNA: TGTGCCAGCAGTTTACAGAACAATCAGCCCCAGCATTTT. This encodes CASSLQNNQPQHF.